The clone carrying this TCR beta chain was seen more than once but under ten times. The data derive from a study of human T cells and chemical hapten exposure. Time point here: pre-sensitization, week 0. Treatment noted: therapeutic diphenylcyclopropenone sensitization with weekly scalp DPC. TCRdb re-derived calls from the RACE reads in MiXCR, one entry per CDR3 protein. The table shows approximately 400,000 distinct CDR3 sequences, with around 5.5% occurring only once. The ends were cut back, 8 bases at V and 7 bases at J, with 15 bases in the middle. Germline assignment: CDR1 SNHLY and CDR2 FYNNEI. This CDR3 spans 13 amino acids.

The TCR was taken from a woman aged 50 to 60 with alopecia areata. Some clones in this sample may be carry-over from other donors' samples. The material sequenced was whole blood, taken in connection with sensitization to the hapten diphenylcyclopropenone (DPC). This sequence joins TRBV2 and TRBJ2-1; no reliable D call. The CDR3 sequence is CASGPDLGNEQFF. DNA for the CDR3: TGTGCCAGCGGGCCGGACCTGGGAAATGAGCAGTTCTTC. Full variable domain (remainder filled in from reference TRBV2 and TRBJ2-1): EPEVTQTPSHQVTQMGQEVILRCVPISNHLYFYWYRQILGQKVEFLVSFYNNEISEKSEIFDDQFSVERPDGSNFTLKIRSTKLEDSAMYFCASGPDLGNEQFFGPGTRLTVL.